This T cell receptor beta chain was sequenced during a study of molecular identifiers for immune sequencing clone quantification. Sorted cell numbers of 20,000 to 1,000,000, with 10%, 30% or 50% RNA, served as input for naive CD8 libraries. As CD8+CD4-CCR7+CD45RA+ cells, naive CD8 T cells were sorted. This clonotype has a handful of counts. Its target is not known. This CDR3 has 15 amino acids. V lost 1 base and J lost 2; bases outside the gene matches: 2. Germline V gene sequence: CDR1 MGHRA, CDR2 YSYEKL. Libraries of bulk TCR were made by previously described methods (with listed TCR primers). Using its own MiXCR run on the PCR reads, TCRdb lists one record per CDR3 protein. The sample includes a few hundred thousand distinct CDR3 sequences, around 23% of them seen just once. Study-level findings and limits: Whereas clones above 20 RNA copies held under 1% of naive-cell molecules, they held over 98% of effector molecules.

The chain employs TRBV4-1 and TRBJ2-3; 8 positions agree with TRBD1. The source material was naive CD8+ T cells from blood, with Jurkat cell RNA spiked in. Subset given: FACS-sorted CD8+CD4-CCR7+CD45RA+ naive T cells. The clonotype comes from a human donor in good health. Some libraries in this study had Jurkat cell RNA spiked in. The CDR3 DNA is TGCGCCAGCAGCCAAGGACAGGGGTACACAGATACGCAGTATTTT. Translating gives CASSQGQGYTDTQYF.